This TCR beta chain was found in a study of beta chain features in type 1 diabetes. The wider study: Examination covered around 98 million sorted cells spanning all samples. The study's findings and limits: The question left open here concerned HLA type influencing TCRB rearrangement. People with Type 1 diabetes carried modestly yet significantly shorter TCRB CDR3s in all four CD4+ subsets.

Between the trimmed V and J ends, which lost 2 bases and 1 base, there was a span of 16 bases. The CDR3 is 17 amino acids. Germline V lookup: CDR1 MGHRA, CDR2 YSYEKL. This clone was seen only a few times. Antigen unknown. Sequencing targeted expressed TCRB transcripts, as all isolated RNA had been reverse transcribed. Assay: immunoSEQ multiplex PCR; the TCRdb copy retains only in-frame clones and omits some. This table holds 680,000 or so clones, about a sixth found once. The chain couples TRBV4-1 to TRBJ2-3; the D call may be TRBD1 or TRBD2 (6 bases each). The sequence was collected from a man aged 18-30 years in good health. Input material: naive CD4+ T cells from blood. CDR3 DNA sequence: TGCGCCAGCAGCCAACCCTCTAGGGGGGTGGGCACAGATACGCAGTATTTT. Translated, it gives CASSQPSRGVGTDTQYF.